This TCR beta chain was profiled in a study of cytomegalovirus exposure and HLA in healthy donors (dated by TCRdb to about 2017). Looking at the study overall: A later analysis indicated that the 90 to 150 validation repertoires were generated on the platform also employed for the 720 or so repertoires of the first cohort. The study aimed to test whether signatures of past pathogen exposure could be identified by cataloging public T cell receptors. Besides the first cohort of hundreds of subjects, a separate validation cohort made up of 120 different subjects was used. High-throughput TCR immunosequencing, statistical association of individual TCRs with disease status, and machine learning were combined to predict cytomegalovirus infection status. The full study reports these points: A few of the identified cytomegalovirus-associated TCR beta chains were confirmed in vitro to be specific for cytomegalovirus antigens. In the study, about 150 TCR beta chains were listed as associated with cytomegalovirus. According to the authors, the approach could potentially be generalized to other disease states and immunological phenotypes. Of the cluster scores, roughly 95% were above 0 in a later analysis, which found that TCRs clustered in the first cohort also tended to co-occur in the roughly 130 validation repertoires. The classifier was reported to diagnose cytomegalovirus status with high specificity and sensitivity in both the original and validation cohorts. All 120 or so repertoires were used to score co-occurrence in the validation cohort in a later analysis, because that analysis had no HLA typing for the cohort. While some public TCRs were present in many individuals, most TCR sequences turned up only very rarely across donors.

The donors were included in the validation cohort of 130 or so subjects, a group kept apart from the approximately 650-subject first cohort. CDR1 MNHEY and CDR2 SMNVEV were looked up in the germline V gene (reference sequence). Reading from cysteine to phenylalanine, the CDR3 counts 15 amino acids. Kept here is only the CDR3 DNA, which spans 45 bases and is read in frame from base 1. Trimming costs V 8 bases and J 5 bases, and their ends lie 19 bases apart. Of note for this clone: The antigen it binds to is not known. Base qualities are not at hand, and no much larger clone is one base apart.

Library preparation employed the immunoSEQ multiplex PCR assay. The original methods were these. A statistical classification framework was developed to diagnose cytomegalovirus status using the catalog of TCR beta chain sequences. Imported from immuneACCESS, the table was reduced by TCRdb to in-frame sequences with V and J called. These copies leave out some clones; in studies compared against another copy, an unresolved V gene accounts for under half, and the cause of the remainder is not known. Clonal size and the V and J genes are those of that table, whereas D and trimming came from the DNA. The sample table shows over 55,000 clones, and about 93% are seen once. The ten largest clones take up roughly 3% of the sample.

The chain couples TRBV27 to TRBJ2-1; tentative D gene TRBD1, with 6 bases matching. This receptor was taken from a man aged 18-30 years in good health and CMV-seronegative. The sequenced sample consisted of PBMCs. The nucleotides are TGTGCCAGCCGTCTTTGGGGACAAGAGAACAATGAGCAGTTCTTC. Translated, this is CASRLWGQENNEQFF.